The 5 T cell receptor beta chains below were found in one sample sequenced in a study of CD8 T cells in ankylosing spondylitis. Using its own MiXCR run on the 5' RACE reads, TCRdb lists one record per CDR3 protein. The table includes fewer than 250,000 distinct CDR3 sequences, roughly 26% detected once. Sequenced material: blood, either unsorted or a sorted T cell fraction (not recorded which). These receptors all stem from a male donor with ankylosing spondylitis or in good health (not recorded which).

V and J are TRBV25-1 and TRBJ2-7, with D perhaps TRBD1 or TRBD2 (5 bases each). Trimming stripped 8 bases from V and 0 bases from J, with 14 bases between. This CDR3 has 14 residues. Per the germline V gene, CDR1 is MGHDK and CDR2 is SYGVNS. CDR3 region: CASGPGTSSYEQYF. In DNA form, the CDR3 reads TGTGCCAGCGGCCCCGGGACCAGCTCCTACGAGCAGTACTTC.

This clonotype was counted ten times or more. The chain employs TRBV18 and TRBJ2-6, with D possibly being TRBD1 (6 bases). The CDR3 is 14 amino acids. Germline assignment: CDR1 KGHSH and CDR2 LQKENI. Trimming cost V 8 bases and J 1 base, with 9 bases left between them. For the CDR3, the DNA is TGTGCCAGCAAAGGGGGTTCTGGGGCCAACGTCCTGACTTTC. Its protein product is CASKGGSGANVLTF.

Ten or more counts support this clonotype. The chain carries TRBV12-3 or TRBV12-4 and TRBJ1-1; TRBD1 is a possible D gene (5 bases). The V end was cut by 5 bases, the J end by 0 bases, with 10 bases between. The CDR3 totals 14 residues. CDR3 nucleotide sequence: TGTGCCAGCAGTCCAGCAGGGATGAACACTGAAGCTTTCTTT. Its translation: CASSPAGMNTEAFF.

This clonotype was observed a few times. This sequence joins TRBV6-5 and TRBJ2-1; no clear D. Germline CDR1 and CDR2: MNHEY and SVGAGI. This CDR3 spans 12 amino acids. V was trimmed by 10 bases and J by 11 bases, leaving 18 bases between them. The CDR3 DNA follows: TGTGCCACCAACGATAGGAACTCGAAGCAGTTCTTC. It codes for CATNDRNSKQFF.

This clonotype occurred a few times. V gene TRBV6-1 combines with J gene TRBJ2-1; a weak D match, TRBD2 (6 bases). V was clipped by 8 bases and J by 0 bases, with 11 bases between them. This CDR3 comprises 14 residues. Germline values: CDR1 MNHNS, CDR2 SASEGT. The CDR3 region is CASRGMSSYNEQFF. The CDR3, as DNA: TGTGCCAGCCGCGGGATGAGCTCCTACAATGAGCAGTTCTTC.